This record looks at one T cell receptor (beta chain) sequence and its context. Its antigen is still unknown. The CDR3 covers 15 residues. Trimming pared 4 bases from V and 3 bases from J, leaving 16 bases between. The germline CDR1 and CDR2 sequences are SGHRS and YFSETQ. This entry comes from a study of post-analysis software for immune sequencing data. Findings and limits, study-wide: Samples from a shared batch, those prepared together, strongly co-clustered by F measure. With TRBV5-6, TRBV5-1 and TRBV20-1 included, 4 to 6 TRBV segments were more frequent in patients than in controls.

Libraries were made from TCR beta cDNA, and they carried unique molecular identifiers. Input populations of about 1 to 11 million T cells gave rise to 500,000 or so cDNA molecules. TCRdb used MiXCR to reprocess the PCR reads, holding one entry per CDR3 protein. The sample carries fewer than 850,000 distinct CDR3 sequences, 25% to 30% recorded once. The sample consisted of blood. The V and J genes are TRBV5-1 and TRBJ1-2, with a possible D match to TRBD1 (5 bases). This clonotype was sampled from a girl aged 10 to 17 with multiple sclerosis. DNA for the CDR3: TGCGCCAGCAGCCCCGCCGCCGGGGGTTACTATGGCTACACCTTC. Translation gives CASSPAAGGYYGYTF.